The entry below gives a single T cell receptor (beta chain) sequence along with its context. V lost 0 bases and J 1 base, leaving 12 bases between the germline ends. The CDR3 is 15 residues long. Germline V gene sequence: CDR1 GTSNPN, CDR2 SVGIG (reference sequence). These data come from a study of OX40 agonist ivuxolimab in advanced cancers. The repertoire was sequenced with immunoSEQ multiplex PCR; TCRdb's copy has only in-frame clones and lacks some. Of 90,000 to 100,000 clones in the sample, approximately 94% are singletons; the top ten hold around 2%. Sample: CD4+ or CD8+ T cells sorted from blood, taken in a trial of the OX40 agonist ivuxolimab. This receptor was obtained from an adult with an advanced solid tumor such as melanoma, head and neck, liver or kidney cancer. The chain links TRBV30 to TRBJ1-1; D not certain. The CDR3 bases are TGTGCCTGGAGTGTGATGAGGGATTGGAACACTGAAGCTTTCTTT. It is translated as CAWSVMRDWNTEAFF. The full variable domain, rest sourced from reference TRBV30 and TRBJ1-1, is SQTIHQWPATLVQPVGSPLSLECTVEGTSNPNLYWYRQAAGRGLQLLFYSVGIGQISSEVPQNLSASRPQDRQFILSSKKLLLSDSGFYLCAWSVMRDWNTEAFFGQGTRLTVV.